This T cell receptor beta chain was found in a study of shared clonotypes between healthy human individuals. Naive CD8 cells lacked CD45RO, underwent positive selection for CCR7 and left out terminally differentiated effector memory CD45RA+ cells. The repertoire was sequenced with immunoSEQ multiplex PCR; TCRdb's copy has only in-frame clones and lacks some. The table shows around 2,000,000 clones, with around 96% occurring only once. The sample taken for sequencing was naive CD8+ T cells sorted from blood. This TCR derives from a man aged 18-30 years in good health.

Here the CDR3 reads CASSPRGGLAVPETNEQFF. DNA for the CDR3: TGTGCCAGCAGCCCGAGAGGGGGACTAGCGGTCCCCGAGACCAATGAGCAGTTCTTC. This chain connects TRBV13 to TRBJ2-1; TRBD2 agrees at 11 bases. V was clipped by 5 bases and J by 6 bases; unmatched bases: 18. Germline CDR1 is PRHDT and CDR2 is FYEKMQ (reference sequence). The CDR3 totals 19 residues. Looking up the rest from reference TRBV13 and TRBJ2-1 gives the full variable domain: AAGVIQSPRHLIKEKRETATLKCYPIPRHDTVYWYQQGPGQDPQFLISFYEKMQSDKGSIPDRFSAQQFSDYHSELNMSSLELGDSALYFCASSPRGGLAVPETNEQFFGPGTRLTVL.